This T cell receptor beta chain was recovered during a study of early T cells in non-severe SARS-CoV-2 infection. Overall study: Sequenced material consisted of bulk RNA (from unsorted whole blood), and chains were unpaired.

This clonotype was seen repeatedly, ten times or more. TCRdb called the 5' RACE reads again in MiXCR, with one record for every CDR3 protein. The table records 25,000 to 35,000 distinct CDR3 sequences, around 6% of them present only once. This CDR3 is built from 17 residues. Trimming cost V 2 bases and J 0 bases, with 16 bases left between them. Germline V lookup: CDR1 MNHEY, CDR2 SVGAGI. This receptor was obtained from an adult who was a healthcare worker with PCR-confirmed SARS-CoV-2 infection or an uninfected control (not recorded which). Sequencing used whole blood. The chain joins TRBV6-5 to TRBJ2-5, with D unresolved. The CDR3 reads CASSYRGQKLYQETQYF. Written as DNA, the CDR3 is TGTGCCAGCAGTTACCGAGGTCAGAAGCTGTACCAAGAGACCCAGTACTTC.